This TCR beta chain was retrieved from a study of blood T cells in healthy people across ages. Whole-study results and caveats: Diversity figures based on one million T cells were deemed too low. Higher diversity, along with more naive CD4+ cells, distinguished long-lived donors from aged donors.

Using a J-beta primer mix together with a sample-barcoded 5' primer, a second PCR was run for about 6 to 12 cycles. TCRdb redid the calling of the 5' RACE reads with MiXCR, one entry per CDR3 protein. The table records around 1.5 million distinct CDR3 sequences, about 43% of them present only once. A word on this clonotype: Its antigen is unidentified.

Germline CDR1 reads SGHRS; CDR2 reads YFSETQ. V lost 0 bases and J 0 bases, leaving 11 bases between the germline ends. The CDR3 has 16 residues. The sequenced sample was blood. The receptor's source is a woman between 18 and 29 years old in good health. The J gene is TRBJ2-3, the V gene TRBV5-1, with TRBD2 as a possible D gene (6 bases). The CDR3 DNA sequence: TGCGCCAGCAGCTTGGAAGTAGCGGCTAGCACAGATACGCAGTATTTT. Residues: CASSLEVAASTDTQYF.